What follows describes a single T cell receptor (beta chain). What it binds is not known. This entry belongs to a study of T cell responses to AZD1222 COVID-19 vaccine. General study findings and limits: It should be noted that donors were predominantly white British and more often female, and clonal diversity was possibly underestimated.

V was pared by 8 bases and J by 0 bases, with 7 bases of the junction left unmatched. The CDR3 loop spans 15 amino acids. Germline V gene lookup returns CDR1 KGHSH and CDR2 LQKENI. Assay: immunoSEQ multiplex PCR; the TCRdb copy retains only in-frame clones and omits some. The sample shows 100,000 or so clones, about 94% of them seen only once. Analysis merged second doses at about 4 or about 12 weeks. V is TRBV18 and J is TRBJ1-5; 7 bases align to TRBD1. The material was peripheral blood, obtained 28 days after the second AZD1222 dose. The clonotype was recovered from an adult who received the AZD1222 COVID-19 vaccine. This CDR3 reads CASAATGYSNQPQHF. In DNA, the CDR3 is TGTGCCAGCGCAGCGACAGGGTATAGCAATCAGCCCCAGCATTTT.